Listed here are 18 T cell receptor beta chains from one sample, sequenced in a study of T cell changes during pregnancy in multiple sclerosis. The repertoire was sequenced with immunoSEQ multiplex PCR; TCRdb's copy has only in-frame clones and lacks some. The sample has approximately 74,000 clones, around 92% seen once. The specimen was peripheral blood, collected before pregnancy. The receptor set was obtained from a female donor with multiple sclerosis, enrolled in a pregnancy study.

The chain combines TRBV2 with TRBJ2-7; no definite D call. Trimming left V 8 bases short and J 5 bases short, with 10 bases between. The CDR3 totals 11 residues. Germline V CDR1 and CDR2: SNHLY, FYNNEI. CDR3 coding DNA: TGTGCCAGCCATTCTATGAACGAGCAGTACTTC. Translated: CASHSMNEQYF.

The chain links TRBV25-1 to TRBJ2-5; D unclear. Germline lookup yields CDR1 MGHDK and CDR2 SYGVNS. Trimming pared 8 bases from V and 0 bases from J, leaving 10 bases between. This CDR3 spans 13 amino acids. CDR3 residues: CASSRQYQETQYF. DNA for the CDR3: TGTGCCAGCTCCCGACAATACCAAGAGACCCAGTACTTC.

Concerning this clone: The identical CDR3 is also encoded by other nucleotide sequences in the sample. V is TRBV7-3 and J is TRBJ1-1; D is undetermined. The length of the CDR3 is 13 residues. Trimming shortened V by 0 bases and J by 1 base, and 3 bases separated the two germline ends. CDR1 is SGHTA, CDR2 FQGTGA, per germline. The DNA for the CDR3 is TGTGCCAGCAGCTTAACGCGGAACACTGAAGCTTTCTTT. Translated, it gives CASSLTRNTEAFF.

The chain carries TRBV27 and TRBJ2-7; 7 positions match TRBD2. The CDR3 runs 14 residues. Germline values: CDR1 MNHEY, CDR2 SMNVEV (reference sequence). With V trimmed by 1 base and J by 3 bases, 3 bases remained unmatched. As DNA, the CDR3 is TGTGCCAGCAGTTTATTGGCTAGCGGCTACGAGCAGTACTTC. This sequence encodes CASSLLASGYEQYF.

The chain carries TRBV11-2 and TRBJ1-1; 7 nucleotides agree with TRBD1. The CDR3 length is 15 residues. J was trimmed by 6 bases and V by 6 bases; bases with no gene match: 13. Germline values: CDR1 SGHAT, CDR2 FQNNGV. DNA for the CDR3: TGTGCCAGCAGTCGTGGACTGTTCACAGGGGCTGAAGCTTTCTTT. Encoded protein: CASSRGLFTGAEAFF.

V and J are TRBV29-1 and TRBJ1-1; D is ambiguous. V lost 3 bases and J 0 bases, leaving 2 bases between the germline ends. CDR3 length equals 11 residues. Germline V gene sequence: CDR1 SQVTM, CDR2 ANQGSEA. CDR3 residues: CSVDMNTEAFF. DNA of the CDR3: TGCAGCGTTGACATGAACACTGAAGCTTTCTTT.

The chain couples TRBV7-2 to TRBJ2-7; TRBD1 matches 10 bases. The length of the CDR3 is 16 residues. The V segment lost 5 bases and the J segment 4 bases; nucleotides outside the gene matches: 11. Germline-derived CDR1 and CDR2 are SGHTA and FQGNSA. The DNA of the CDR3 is TGTGCCAGCAGCCCCCGCCCGGGACAGGGGTTATACGAGCAGTACTTC. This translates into CASSPRPGQGLYEQYF.

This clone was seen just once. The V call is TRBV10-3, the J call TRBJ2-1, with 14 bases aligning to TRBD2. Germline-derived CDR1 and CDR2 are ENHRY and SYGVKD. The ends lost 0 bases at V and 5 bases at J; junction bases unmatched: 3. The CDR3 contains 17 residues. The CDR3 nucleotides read TGTGCCATCAGTGAGTCACCGGGACTAGCGGGAGACAATGAGCAGTTCTTC. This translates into CAISESPGLAGDNEQFF.

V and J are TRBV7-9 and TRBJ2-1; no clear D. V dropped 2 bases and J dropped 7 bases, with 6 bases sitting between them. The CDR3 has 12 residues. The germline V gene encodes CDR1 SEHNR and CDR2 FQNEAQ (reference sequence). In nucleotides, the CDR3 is TGTGCCAGCAGCTTAATACGGAATGAGCAGTTCTTC. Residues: CASSLIRNEQFF.

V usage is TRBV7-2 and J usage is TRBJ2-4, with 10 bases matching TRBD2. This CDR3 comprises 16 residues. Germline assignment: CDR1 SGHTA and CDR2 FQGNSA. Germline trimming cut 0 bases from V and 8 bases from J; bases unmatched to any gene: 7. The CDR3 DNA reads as TGTGCCAGCAGCTTAGCCTTACAAGCGGGAGGGTACATTCAGTACTTC. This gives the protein CASSLALQAGGYIQYF.

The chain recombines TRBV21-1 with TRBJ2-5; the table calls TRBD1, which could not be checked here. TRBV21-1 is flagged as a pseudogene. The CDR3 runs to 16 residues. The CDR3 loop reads CASSKEQTHPGETQYF. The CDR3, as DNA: TGTGCCAGCAGCAAAGAACAGACTCACCCAGGGGAGACCCAGTACTTC.

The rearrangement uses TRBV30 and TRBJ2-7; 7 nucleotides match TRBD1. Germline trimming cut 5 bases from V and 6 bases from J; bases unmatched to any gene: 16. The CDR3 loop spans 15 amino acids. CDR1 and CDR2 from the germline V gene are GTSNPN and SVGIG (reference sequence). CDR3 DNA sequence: TGTGCCTGGCATAAACCATGGACCGACAGGGTCGAGCAGTACTTC. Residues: CAWHKPWTDRVEQYF. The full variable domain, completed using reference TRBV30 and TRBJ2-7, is SQTIHQWPATLVQPVGSPLSLECTVEGTSNPNLYWYRQAAGRGLQLLFYSVGIGQISSEVPQNLSASRPQDRQFILSSKKLLLSDSGFYLCAWHKPWTDRVEQYFGPGTRLTVT.

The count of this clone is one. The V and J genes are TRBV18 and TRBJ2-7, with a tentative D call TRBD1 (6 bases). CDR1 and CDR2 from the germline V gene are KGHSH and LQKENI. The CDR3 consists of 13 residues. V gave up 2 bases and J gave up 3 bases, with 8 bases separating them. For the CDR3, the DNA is TGTGCCAGCTCACCAGGGGGACACTACGAGCAGTACTTC. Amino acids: CASSPGGHYEQYF.

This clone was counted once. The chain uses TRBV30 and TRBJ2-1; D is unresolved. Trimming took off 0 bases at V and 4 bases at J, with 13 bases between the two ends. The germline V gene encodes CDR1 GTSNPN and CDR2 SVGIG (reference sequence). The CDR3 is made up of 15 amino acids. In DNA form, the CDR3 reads TGTGCCTGGAGTGTACCCCGGAGACGGTACAATGAGCAGTTCTTC. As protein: CAWSVPRRRYNEQFF.

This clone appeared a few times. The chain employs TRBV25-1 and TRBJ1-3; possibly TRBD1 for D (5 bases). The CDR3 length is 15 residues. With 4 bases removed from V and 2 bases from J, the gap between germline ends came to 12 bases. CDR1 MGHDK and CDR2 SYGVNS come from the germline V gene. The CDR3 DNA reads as TGTGCCAGCAGTGGCGGGGTGGACACTGGAAACACCATATATTTT. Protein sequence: CASSGGVDTGNTIYF.

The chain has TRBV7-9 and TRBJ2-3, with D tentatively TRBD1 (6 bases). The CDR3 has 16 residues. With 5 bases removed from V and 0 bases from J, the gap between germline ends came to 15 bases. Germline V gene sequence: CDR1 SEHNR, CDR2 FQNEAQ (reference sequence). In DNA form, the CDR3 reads TGTGCCAGCAGCCTTTACGGGACATCTAGCACAGATACGCAGTATTTT. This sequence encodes CASSLYGTSSTDTQYF.

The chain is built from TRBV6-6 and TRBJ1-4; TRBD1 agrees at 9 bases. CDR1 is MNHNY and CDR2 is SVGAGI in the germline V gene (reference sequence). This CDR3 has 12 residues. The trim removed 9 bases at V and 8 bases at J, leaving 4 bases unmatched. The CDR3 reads CASTGQGEKLFF. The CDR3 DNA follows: TGTGCCAGTACCGGACAGGGGGAAAAACTGTTTTTT.

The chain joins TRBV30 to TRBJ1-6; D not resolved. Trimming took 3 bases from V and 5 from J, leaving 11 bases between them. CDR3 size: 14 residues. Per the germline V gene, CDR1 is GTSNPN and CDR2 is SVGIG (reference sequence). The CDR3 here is CAWRPGVHNSPLHF. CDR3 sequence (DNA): TGTGCCTGGAGGCCCGGGGTCCATAATTCACCCCTCCACTTT. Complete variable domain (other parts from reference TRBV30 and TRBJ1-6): SQTIHQWPATLVQPVGSPLSLECTVEGTSNPNLYWYRQAAGRGLQLLFYSVGIGQISSEVPQNLSASRPQDRQFILSSKKLLLSDSGFYLCAWRPGVHNSPLHFGNGTRLTVT.